This T cell receptor (beta chain) was profiled in a study of cytomegalovirus exposure and HLA in healthy donors. In the study overall: Out of about 410 genotyped donors, about 80% belonged to the Caucasian-associated ancestry cluster. General study findings and limits: In a later analysis, a missense DCLRE1C variant was linked to TCR beta V- and J-gene trimming. Three chains linked to CMV were shown in vitro to be specific for CMV antigens.

In the case of this clone: Its antigen is not known.

The PCR made use of 60 Vbeta and 13 Jbeta primers. Clones were read by immunoSEQ multiplex PCR, and TCRdb kept only the in-frame ones, dropping some. The sample records almost 200,000 clones, approximately 85% being singletons. V shed 4 bases, J shed 5 bases, and the junction held 6 bases outside the gene matches. This CDR3 is built from 14 residues. The germline gives CDR1 SGHRS, CDR2 YFSETQ. The chain links TRBV5-1 to TRBJ2-7; 10 bases are shared with TRBD1. The receptor's source is a woman aged 45-65 years in good health and CMV-seronegative. Sequences were obtained from PBMCs. The CDR3 nucleotides read TGCGCCAGCAGCCGGGGGACAGGGGTCCACGAGCAGTACTTC. Translation gives CASSRGTGVHEQYF.